One and the same sample provided the 14 T cell receptor beta chains below, sequenced in a study of blood T cells in healthy people across ages. The second PCR ran about 6 to 12 cycles with a sample-barcoded 5' primer and J-beta primers. TCRdb processed the 5' RACE reads anew with MiXCR; each CDR3 protein has one entry. Found here are about 670,000 distinct CDR3 sequences, less than 45% of them singletons; the top ten hold 30%. The sequenced sample consisted of blood. The receptors stem from a man older than 75 in good health.

J is TRBJ2-1 and V is TRBV6-1, with D maybe TRBD1 (6 bases). This CDR3 is 15 amino acids long. V was trimmed by 6 bases and J by 4 bases, leaving 16 bases between them. From germline, CDR1 is MNHNS and CDR2 SASEGT. CDR3 sequence (DNA): TGTGCCAGCAGCCTCTCAGGGGCCCCATACAATGAGCAGTTCTTC. It codes for CASSLSGAPYNEQFF.

The rearrangement joins TRBV20-1 to TRBJ2-1; 10 nucleotides agree with TRBD1. V lost 0 bases to trimming and J lost 7 bases; unmatched junction nucleotides: 6. Germline V lookup: CDR1 DFQATT, CDR2 SNEGSKA (reference sequence). The CDR3 runs 15 residues. The CDR3 is CSAREDRGGQNEQFF. CDR3 nucleotide sequence: TGCAGTGCTAGAGAGGACAGGGGGGGACAGAATGAGCAGTTCTTC.

Ten or more counts support this clonotype. The rearrangement links TRBV7-3 to TRBJ2-3; 11 nucleotides match TRBD2. Germline V gene data show CDR1 as SGHTA and CDR2 as FQGTGA. The CDR3 runs 16 residues. J lost 4 bases, V lost 1 base, and 4 bases had no gene match. The CDR3 nucleotides are TGTGCCAGCAGCTTAAATAGCGGGAGGGCCTCAGATACGCAGTATTTT. Its translation: CASSLNSGRASDTQYF.

The chain is built from TRBV7-9 and TRBJ2-1; 7 positions agree with TRBD1. The germline gives CDR1 SEHNR, CDR2 FQNEAQ (reference sequence). This CDR3 is 14 amino acids long. J was trimmed by 4 bases and V by 5 bases; bases with no gene match: 5. CDR3 nucleotides: TGTGCCAGCAGCGGCCGGACAGGATACAATGAGCAGTTCTTC. Protein: CASSGRTGYNEQFF.

Points on this clonotype: The junction departs from the called germline gene at one end, perhaps through a read error. The rearrangement uses TRBV14 and TRBJ2-3; 8 bases match TRBD2. The length of the CDR3 is 19 residues. Per the germline V gene, CDR1 is SGHDN and CDR2 is FVKESK. The DNA of the CDR3 is TGTGCCAACAGCCAAGGGCTAATCGTGCGGGCGGGAGGTGCAGATACGCAGTATTTT. It is translated as CANSQGLIVRAGGADTQYF.

The table lists this clonotype with a few counts. This chain uses TRBV20-1 with TRBJ2-3; tentative D call: TRBD2 (9 bases). V lost 5 bases to trimming and J lost 4 bases, with 22 bases between them. The CDR3 is 16 residues long. The germline CDR1 and CDR2 sequences are DFQATT and SNEGSKA (reference sequence). The CDR3 loop reads CSARQGAGGYADTQYF. The CDR3 nucleotides read TGCAGTGCTCGCCAGGGGGCGGGAGGGTACGCAGATACGCAGTATTTT.

The sample holds a few counts of this clonotype. J is TRBJ2-1 and V is TRBV7-2; 13 bases match TRBD2. CDR1 SGHTA and CDR2 FQGNSA come from the germline V gene. The CDR3 is made up of 16 amino acids. The V gene end was trimmed by 1 base and the J gene end by 7 bases; junction bases not matched to a gene: 4. CDR3 loop: CASSLVLAGGLNEQFF. For the CDR3, the DNA is TGTGCCAGCAGCTTAGTACTAGCGGGGGGGCTAAATGAGCAGTTCTTC.

J is TRBJ2-1 and V is TRBV5-1, with 7 bases identical to TRBD1. V shed 0 bases and J 0 bases; nucleotides not matched to a gene: 9. The CDR3 is 18 residues long. Germline loops: CDR1 SGHRS, CDR2 YFSETQ. The CDR3 nucleotides read TGCGCCAGCAGCTTGGCGAGGGACAGACAAAGCTCCTACAATGAGCAGTTCTTC. Protein sequence: CASSLARDRQSSYNEQFF.

This chain connects TRBV5-1 to TRBJ2-7, with D perhaps TRBD2 (6 bases). V shed 0 bases and J shed 1 base, with 11 bases lying between them. Germline CDR1 SGHRS, CDR2 YFSETQ. The length of the CDR3 is 15 residues. The CDR3 nucleotides are TGCGCCAGCAGCTTGGAGGACTACCGGTCCTACGAGCAGTACTTC. Encoded protein: CASSLEDYRSYEQYF.

The J gene is TRBJ1-1, the V gene TRBV5-1; D gene unclear. Germline V lookup: CDR1 SGHRS, CDR2 YFSETQ. V was clipped by 0 bases and J by 0 bases, with 6 bases between them. This CDR3 contains 14 residues. The CDR3, as DNA: TGCGCCAGCAGCTTGGATTGGCTGAACACTGAAGCTTTCTTT. Residues: CASSLDWLNTEAFF.

This clonotype was recorded a few times. The chain uses TRBV27 and TRBJ2-5; TRBD2 agrees at 9 bases. Germline lookup yields CDR1 MNHEY and CDR2 SMNVEV (reference sequence). Germline trimming cut 5 bases from V and 5 bases from J; bases unmatched to any gene: 6. This CDR3 comprises 14 residues. As DNA, the CDR3 is TGTGCCAGCAGTCCGGGACTAGCCAGCGAGACCCAGTACTTC. Its translation is CASSPGLASETQYF.

The rearrangement links TRBV27 to TRBJ2-1, with TRBD2 matching 13 bases. This CDR3 is 19 amino acids long. The germline CDR1 and CDR2 sequences are MNHEY and SMNVEV (reference sequence). J was trimmed by 0 bases and V by 6 bases; bases with no gene match: 11. In DNA form, the CDR3 reads TGTGCCAGCAGGGAAACTAGCGGGAGGGCGTCAAGCTCCTACAATGAGCAGTTCTTC. This translates into CASRETSGRASSSYNEQFF.

The rearrangement links TRBV6-5 to TRBJ2-1, with 8 bases fitting TRBD2. Germline V CDR1 and CDR2: MNHEY, SVGAGI. The CDR3 covers 13 residues. V was pared by 6 bases and J by 6 bases, with 4 bases of the junction left unmatched. CDR3 sequence (DNA): TGTGCCAGCAGGCGAACTAGCGGCAATGAGCAGTTCTTC. Translated: CASRRTSGNEQFF.

V is TRBV18 and J is TRBJ2-1, with 11 bases matching TRBD2. The end of the DNA is better explained by TRBJ2-7, so the J call may be wrong. There are 15 residues in the CDR3. Germline V gives CDR1 KGHSH, CDR2 LQKENI. Written as DNA, the CDR3 is TGTGCCAGCTCACAGACTAGCGGGATATACAATGAGCAGTACTTC. Amino acids: CASSQTSGIYNEQYF.